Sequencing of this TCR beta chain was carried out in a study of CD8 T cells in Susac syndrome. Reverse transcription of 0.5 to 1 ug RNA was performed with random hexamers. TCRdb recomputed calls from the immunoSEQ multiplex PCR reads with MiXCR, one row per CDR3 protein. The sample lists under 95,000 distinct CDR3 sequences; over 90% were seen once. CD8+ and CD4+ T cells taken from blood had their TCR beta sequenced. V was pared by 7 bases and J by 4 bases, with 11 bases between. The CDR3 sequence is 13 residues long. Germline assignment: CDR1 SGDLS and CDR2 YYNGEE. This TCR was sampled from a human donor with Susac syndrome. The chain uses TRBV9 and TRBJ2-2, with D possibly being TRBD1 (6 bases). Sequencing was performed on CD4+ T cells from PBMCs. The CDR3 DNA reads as TGTGCCAGCTTGGGGGCGGGCACCGGGGAGCTGTTTTTT. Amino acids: CASLGAGTGELFF. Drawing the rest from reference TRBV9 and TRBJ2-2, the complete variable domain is DSGVTQTPKHLITATGQRVTLRCSPRSGDLSVYWYQQSLDQGLQFLIQYYNGEERAKGNILERFSAQQFPDLHSELNLSSLELGDSALYFCASLGAGTGELFFGEGSRLTVL.